This paragraph covers one T cell receptor beta chain sequence. The data stem from a study of blood T cell repertoires in COVID-19. Authors' processing steps: Reference gene primer amplification gave estimated nucleated cell counts. TCRdb's copy holds only in-frame clones and misses some; the assay was immunoSEQ multiplex PCR. The V and J calls and clone size are taken from that table; D and trimming were inferred from the DNA. Of a few hundred thousand clones listed, about 83% were seen once; the top ten hold roughly 1.2%. Germline V gene data show CDR1 as SEHNR and CDR2 as FQNEAQ (reference sequence). The CDR3 has 16 amino acids. Unmatched junction bases numbered 6, after V lost 1 base and J lost 1 base.

This rearrangement joins TRBV7-9 to TRBJ2-5; TRBD2 matches at 7 bases. The sequenced material came from peripheral blood. This TCR came from a woman aged 45 to 65 with acute or convalescent COVID-19. Here the CDR3 DNA reads TGTGCCAGCAGCTTAGGGTCTAGCGGCAGCCAAGAGACCCAGTACTTC. Protein product: CASSLGSSGSQETQYF.